This T cell receptor beta chain was sequenced in a study of cytomegalovirus exposure and HLA in healthy donors. Overall study results and limits: The classifier reportedly diagnosed cytomegalovirus status with high sensitivity and specificity. In a later analysis, V- and J-gene trimming of beta chains associated with a DCLRE1C missense variant, replicated independently. Researchers counted 164 TCR beta chains as cytomegalovirus-associated.

The V gene's germline CDR1 is SGHRS and CDR2 YFSETQ. With 4 bases clipped from V and 4 bases from J, the junction kept 7 bases outside the gene matches. CDR3 length equals 14 residues. A multiplex PCR was run with 60 Vbeta primers and 13 Jbeta primers. The assay was immunoSEQ multiplex PCR, and TCRdb's table has in-frame clones only and misses some. The sample comprises approximately 100,000 clones, about 89% of which are singletons, and roughly 9% rests with the top ten. For this clone: The antigen remains unidentified.

V is TRBV5-1 and J is TRBJ2-5, with 7 bases matching TRBD1. This receptor was taken from a man in his thirties or forties in good health and CMV-seropositive. What was sequenced was PBMCs. The CDR3 DNA follows: TGCGCCAGCAGCCCGTTGACAGGGAGAGAGACCCAGTACTTC. Its translation: CASSPLTGRETQYF.